This entry lists 13 T cell receptor beta chains sequenced from one sample in a study of blood T cell repertoires in COVID-19 (dated by TCRdb to about 2020). Library creation used the immunoSEQ multiplex PCR assay. In its TCRdb copy, this immuneACCESS table keeps in-frame sequences only and misses some clones. Where compared with another copy, unresolved V genes explain less than half of these, and the others have no known cause. Counted in this sample were 220,000 or so clones; 84% of them appeared once. The ten largest clones represent 3% to 3.5% of the sample. What was sequenced was peripheral blood. All receptors derive from a woman in her thirties who had recovered from COVID-19.

In this sample, this clone turned up a few times. V gene TRBV28 combines with J gene TRBJ2-1; 8 bases map to TRBD2. Trimming removed 5 bases from V and 8 bases from J; junction bases left unmatched: 8. Germline V gene sequence: CDR1 MDHEN, CDR2 SYDVKM. The CDR3 spans 14 residues. In DNA form, the CDR3 reads TGTGCCAGCAGTGCCATAGCGGGACGATATGAGCAGTTCTTC. Protein product: CASSAIAGRYEQFF. The complete variable domain, with remaining parts taken from reference TRBV28 and TRBJ2-1, reads DVKVTQSSRYLVKRTGEKVFLECVQDMDHENMFWYRQDPGLGLRLIYFSYDVKMKEKGDIPEGYSVSREKKERFSLILESASTNQTSMYLCASSAIAGRYEQFFGPGTRLTVL.

The CDR3, as DNA: TGTGCCAGCTTAGGGCGGGAGGGCCTGGATACGCAGTATTTT. Encoded protein: CASLGREGLDTQYF. The chain links TRBV2 to TRBJ2-3; 9 bases match TRBD2. Germline V gene data show CDR1 as SNHLY and CDR2 as FYNNEI. Trimming removed 8 bases from V and 6 bases from J; junction bases left unmatched: 9. CDR3 size: 14 residues.

The chain joins TRBV28 to TRBJ1-2; D perhaps matches TRBD1 (5 bases). Germline CDR1 is MDHEN and CDR2 is SYDVKM. The CDR3 is 12 amino acids. Trimming removed 9 bases at V and 8 bases at J, with 16 bases between. The CDR3 loop is CASSTASQGYTF. CDR3 sequence (DNA): TGTGCCAGTTCGACAGCAAGTCAGGGCTACACCTTC.

V gene TRBV6-5 combines with J gene TRBJ1-1; the D is unclear. Trimming removed 6 bases from V and 10 bases from J, with 18 bases in between. Germline assignment: CDR1 MNHEY and CDR2 SVGAGI. The CDR3 is 13 residues long. CDR3 nucleotides: TGTGCCAGCAGAGCTACTAACCGGGAGGGAGCTTTCTTT. This encodes CASRATNREGAFF.

The chain recombines TRBV28 with TRBJ2-3; 7 bases align to TRBD1. The CDR3 is 15 amino acids. J lost 0 bases, V lost 4 bases, and 4 bases had no gene match. Germline CDR1 reads MDHEN; CDR2 reads SYDVKM. The CDR3 is CASSYTGVSTDTQYF. The CDR3 bases are TGTGCCAGCAGTTATACAGGGGTTAGCACAGATACGCAGTATTTT.

This clone was found once. V and J are TRBV10-1 and TRBJ2-3; D is possibly TRBD1 (6 bases). CDR1 and CDR2 (germline): WNHNN, SYGVQD (reference sequence). CDR3 length equals 14 residues. The V gene lost 5 bases and the J gene lost 2 bases, with 11 bases spanning the gap. The CDR3 spells CASSSGQLTDTQYF. Written as DNA, the CDR3 is TGCGCCAGCAGTTCCGGACAGCTCACAGATACGCAGTATTTT.

The rearrangement uses TRBV7-2 and TRBJ2-7; 9 nucleotides align to TRBD2. There are 16 residues in the CDR3. Trimming took 3 bases from V and 5 from J; bases not matched to a gene: 11. Germline V gene sequence: CDR1 SGHTA, CDR2 FQGNSA. CDR3 bases: TGTGCCAGCAGCTTGCGGGGGGGACTAGTCAGTAACGAGCAGTACTTC. It specifies CASSLRGGLVSNEQYF.

The V gene is TRBV5-4, the J gene TRBJ2-5, with 10 bases matching TRBD2. This CDR3 region has 15 residues. The V and J ends lost 0 bases and 3 bases, in that order; junction bases with no gene match: 2. The V gene's germline CDR1 is SGHNT and CDR2 YYREEE (reference sequence). The CDR3 region has the DNA TGTGCCAGCAGCTTGGGGCTAGCGGGAGAAGAGACCCAGTACTTC. Protein product: CASSLGLAGEETQYF. Using reference TRBV5-4 and TRBJ2-5 for the parts outside the CDR3, the full variable domain is ETGVTQSPTHLIKTRGQQVTLRCSSQSGHNTVSWYQQALGQGPQFIFQYYREEENGRGNFPPRFSGLQFPNYSSELNVNALELDDSALYLCASSLGLAGEETQYFGPGTRLLVL.

The genes are TRBV30 and TRBJ2-5; 10 nucleotides line up with TRBD2. In germline, CDR1 is GTSNPN, CDR2 SVGIG (reference sequence). V gave up 3 bases and J gave up 0 bases; unmatched junction bases: 4. CDR3 size: 15 residues. The CDR3 reads CAWSGLAGDQETQYF. CDR3 in DNA: TGTGCCTGGAGCGGTCTAGCGGGGGACCAAGAGACCCAGTACTTC.

This rearrangement joins TRBV6-6 to TRBJ2-3; D unclear. CDR3 length: 13 amino acids. V was trimmed by 0 bases and J by 4 bases, leaving 5 bases between them. Germline V lookup: CDR1 MNHNY, CDR2 SVGAGI (reference sequence). The DNA of the CDR3 is TGTGCCAGCAGTTACTCCTACGCAGATACGCAGTATTTT. Protein product: CASSYSYADTQYF.

The chain links TRBV29-1 to TRBJ1-1, with D possibly being TRBD1 (5 bases). Per germline, CDR1 SQVTM and CDR2 ANQGSEA. The CDR3 length is 13 residues. V lost 3 bases to trimming and J lost 2 bases, with 10 bases between them. The CDR3 is CSVERDFNTEAFF. DNA for the CDR3: TGCAGCGTTGAGAGGGACTTTAACACTGAAGCTTTCTTT.

This chain uses TRBV14 with TRBJ2-2, with D hard to call. The CDR3 has 14 residues. Between the trimmed V and J ends, which lost 0 bases and 9 bases, there was a span of 11 bases. Germline V gene lookup returns CDR1 SGHDN and CDR2 FVKESK. CDR3 in DNA: TGTGCCAGCAGCCAAGACAACAGTGCCAGGGAGCTGTTTTTT. It translates to CASSQDNSARELFF.

The chain is built from TRBV28 and TRBJ2-7; D may be TRBD2 (6 bases). The germline V gene has CDR1 MDHEN and CDR2 SYDVKM. V was cut by 4 bases and J by 3 bases, with 13 bases left in between. The CDR3 runs 14 residues. The CDR3 region has the DNA TGTGCCAGCAGTTCCCGGACTACTTACTACGAGCAGTACTTC. It translates to CASSSRTTYYEQYF.